Described below is a single TCR beta chain sequence and its context. Sequencing was performed with immunoSEQ multiplex PCR; in TCRdb, only in-frame clones are kept and a portion is missing. The sample has around 200,000 clones, 80% to 90% seen once; the top ten hold over 9.5%. CDR3 size: 15 residues. V trimming: 6 bases; J trimming: 15 bases; junction bases outside the gene matches: 12. Germline V gives CDR1 PRHDT, CDR2 FYEKMQ (reference sequence). This sample was included in a study of blood T cell repertoires in COVID-19. The TCR comes from a human donor with active or convalescent COVID-19. The donor label of this sample is uncertain. The rearrangement joins TRBV13 to TRBJ2-1; the match to TRBD2 covers 15 bases. The sequencing sample was made of peripheral blood. The CDR3 DNA is TGTGCCAGCAGTCCACCGGGACTAGCGGGAGGCCCGGGGTTCTTC. Encoded protein: CASSPPGLAGGPGFF.